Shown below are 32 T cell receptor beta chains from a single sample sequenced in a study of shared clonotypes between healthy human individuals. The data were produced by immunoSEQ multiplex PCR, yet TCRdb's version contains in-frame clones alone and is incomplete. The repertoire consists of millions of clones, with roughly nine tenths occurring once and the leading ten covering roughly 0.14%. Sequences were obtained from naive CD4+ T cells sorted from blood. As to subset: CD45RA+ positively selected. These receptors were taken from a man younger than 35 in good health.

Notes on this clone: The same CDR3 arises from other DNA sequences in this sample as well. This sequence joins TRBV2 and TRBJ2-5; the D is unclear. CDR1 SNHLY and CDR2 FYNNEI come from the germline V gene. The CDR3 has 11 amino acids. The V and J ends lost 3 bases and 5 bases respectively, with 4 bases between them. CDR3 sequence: CASSDWETQYF. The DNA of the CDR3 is TGTGCCAGCAGTGATTGGGAGACCCAGTACTTC. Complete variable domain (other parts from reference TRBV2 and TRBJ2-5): EPEVTQTPSHQVTQMGQEVILRCVPISNHLYFYWYRQILGQKVEFLVSFYNNEISEKSEIFDDQFSVERPDGSNFTLKIRSTKLEDSAMYFCASSDWETQYFGPGTRLLVL.

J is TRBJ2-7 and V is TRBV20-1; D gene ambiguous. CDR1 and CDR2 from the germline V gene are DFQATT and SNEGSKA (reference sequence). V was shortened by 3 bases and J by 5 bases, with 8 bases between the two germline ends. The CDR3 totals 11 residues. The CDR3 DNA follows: TGCAGTGCTAGTGTAACGGACGAGCAGTACTTC. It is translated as CSASVTDEQYF.

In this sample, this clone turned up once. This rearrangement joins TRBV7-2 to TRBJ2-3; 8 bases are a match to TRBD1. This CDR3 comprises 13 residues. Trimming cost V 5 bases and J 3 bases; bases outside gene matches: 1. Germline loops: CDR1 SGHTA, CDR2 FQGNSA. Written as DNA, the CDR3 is TGTGCCAGCAGCGGACAGGGTACAGATACGCAGTATTTT. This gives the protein CASSGQGTDTQYF.

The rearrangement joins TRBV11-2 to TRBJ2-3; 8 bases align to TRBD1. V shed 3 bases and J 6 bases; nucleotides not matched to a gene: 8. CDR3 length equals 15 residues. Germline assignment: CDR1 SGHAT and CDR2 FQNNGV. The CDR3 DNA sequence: TGTGCCAGCAGCTTCACAGGGGGAAAGCTGGATACGCAGTATTTT. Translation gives CASSFTGGKLDTQYF.

The CDR3 bases are TGTGCCACCAGCAGAGATTTAGCGGGGATTAGGACAGATACGCAGTATTTT. It specifies CATSRDLAGIRTDTQYF. The J gene is TRBJ2-3, the V gene TRBV15, with 8 bases identical to TRBD2. The germline CDR1 and CDR2 sequences are LNHNV and YYDKDF (reference sequence). This CDR3 region has 17 residues. Trimming at V came to 0 bases and at J to 3 bases, leaving 8 bases not matched to a gene.

The CDR3 DNA is TGTGCCATCAGTGAGTCAAGGGGGCTTAATTCACCCCTCCACTTT. This codes for CAISESRGLNSPLHF. The rearrangement joins TRBV10-3 to TRBJ1-6; 7 bases are a match to TRBD1. Germline V lookup: CDR1 ENHRY, CDR2 SYGVKD. The CDR3 has 15 residues. V lost 0 bases to trimming and J lost 6 bases; unmatched junction nucleotides: 2.

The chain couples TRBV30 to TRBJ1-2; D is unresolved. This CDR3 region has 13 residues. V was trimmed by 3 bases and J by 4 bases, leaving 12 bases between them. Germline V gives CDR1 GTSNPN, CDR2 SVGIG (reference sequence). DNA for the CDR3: TGTGCCTGGAGGGCGGCAGTATTCTATGGCTACACCTTC. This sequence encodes CAWRAAVFYGYTF. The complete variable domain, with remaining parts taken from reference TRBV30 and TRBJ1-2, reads SQTIHQWPATLVQPVGSPLSLECTVEGTSNPNLYWYRQAAGRGLQLLFYSVGIGQISSEVPQNLSASRPQDRQFILSSKKLLLSDSGFYLCAWRAAVFYGYTFGSGTRLTVV.

The CDR3: CASSLAVGGEGSPLHF. Written as DNA, the CDR3 is TGCGCCAGCAGCTTGGCGGTTGGGGGGGAAGGTTCACCCCTCCACTTT. The chain couples TRBV5-1 to TRBJ1-6, with a possible D match to TRBD1 (5 bases). Trimming left V 0 bases short and J 9 bases short, with 16 bases between. CDR1 is SGHRS, CDR2 YFSETQ, per germline. The CDR3 sequence is 16 residues long.

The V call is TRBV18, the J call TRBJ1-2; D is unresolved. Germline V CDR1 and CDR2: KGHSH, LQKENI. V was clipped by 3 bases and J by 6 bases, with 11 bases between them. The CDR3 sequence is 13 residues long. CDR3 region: CASSPRQSDGYTF. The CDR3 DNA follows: TGTGCCAGCTCACCCCGACAAAGTGATGGCTACACCTTC.

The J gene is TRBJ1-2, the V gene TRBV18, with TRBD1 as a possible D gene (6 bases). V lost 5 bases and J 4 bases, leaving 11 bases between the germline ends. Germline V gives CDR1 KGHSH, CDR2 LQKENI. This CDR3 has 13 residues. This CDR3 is CASSEGQTYGYTF. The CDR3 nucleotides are TGTGCCAGCTCAGAAGGACAGACCTATGGCTACACCTTC.

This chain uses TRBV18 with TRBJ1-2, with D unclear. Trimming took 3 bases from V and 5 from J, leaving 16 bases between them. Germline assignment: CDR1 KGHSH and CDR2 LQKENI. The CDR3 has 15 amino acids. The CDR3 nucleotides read TGTGCCAGCTCACCCCCGGGCAGGCCGAGTTATGGCTACACCTTC. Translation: CASSPPGRPSYGYTF.

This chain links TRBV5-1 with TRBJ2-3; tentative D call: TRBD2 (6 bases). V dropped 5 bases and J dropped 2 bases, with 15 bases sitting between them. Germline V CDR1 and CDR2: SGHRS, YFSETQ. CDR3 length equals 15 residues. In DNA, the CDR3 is TGCGCCAGCAGTCCCCGGGGGAGCAACACAGATACGCAGTATTTT. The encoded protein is CASSPRGSNTDTQYF. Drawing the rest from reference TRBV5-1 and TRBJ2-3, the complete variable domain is KAGVTQTPRYLIKTRGQQVTLSCSPISGHRSVSWYQQTPGQGLQFLFEYFSETQRNKGNFPGRFSGRQFSNSRSEMNVSTLELGDSALYLCASSPRGSNTDTQYFGPGTRLTVL.

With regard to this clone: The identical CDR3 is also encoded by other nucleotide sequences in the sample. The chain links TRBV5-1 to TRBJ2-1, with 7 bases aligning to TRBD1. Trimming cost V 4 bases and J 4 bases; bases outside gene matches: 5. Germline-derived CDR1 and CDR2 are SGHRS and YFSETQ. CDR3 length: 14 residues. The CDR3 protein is CASSLGDSYNEQFF. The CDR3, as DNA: TGCGCCAGCAGCCTCGGGGACAGTTACAATGAGCAGTTCTTC.

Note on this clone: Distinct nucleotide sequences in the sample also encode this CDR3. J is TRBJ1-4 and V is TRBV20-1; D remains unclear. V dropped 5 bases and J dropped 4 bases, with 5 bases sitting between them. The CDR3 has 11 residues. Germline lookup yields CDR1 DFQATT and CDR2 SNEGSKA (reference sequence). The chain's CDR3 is CSAHSNEKLFF. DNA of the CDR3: TGCAGTGCTCACAGTAATGAAAAACTGTTTTTT.

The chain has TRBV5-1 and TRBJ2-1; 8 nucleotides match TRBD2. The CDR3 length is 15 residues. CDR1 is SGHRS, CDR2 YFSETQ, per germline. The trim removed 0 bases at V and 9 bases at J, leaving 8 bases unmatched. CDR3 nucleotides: TGCGCCAGCAGCTTGGCACCGGGGGGGCCAAGTGAGCAGTTCTTC. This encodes CASSLAPGGPSEQFF.

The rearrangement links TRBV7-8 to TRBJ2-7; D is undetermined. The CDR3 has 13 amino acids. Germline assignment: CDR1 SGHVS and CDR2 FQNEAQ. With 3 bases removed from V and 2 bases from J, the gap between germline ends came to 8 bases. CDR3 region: CASSFRFPYEQYF. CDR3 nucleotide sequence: TGTGCCAGCAGCTTCAGGTTCCCCTACGAGCAGTACTTC.

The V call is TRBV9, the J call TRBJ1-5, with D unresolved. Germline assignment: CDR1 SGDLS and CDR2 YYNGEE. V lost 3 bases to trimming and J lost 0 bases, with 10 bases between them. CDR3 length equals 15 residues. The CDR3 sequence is CASSAHIDSNQPQHF. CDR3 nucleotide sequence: TGTGCCAGCAGCGCCCACATAGATAGCAATCAGCCCCAGCATTTT.

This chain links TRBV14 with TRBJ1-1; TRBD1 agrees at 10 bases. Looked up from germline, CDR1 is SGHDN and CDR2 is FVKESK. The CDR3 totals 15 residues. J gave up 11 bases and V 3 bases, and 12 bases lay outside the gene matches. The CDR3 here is CASSHRRDRGQSAFF. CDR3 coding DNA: TGTGCCAGCAGCCATAGGCGGGACAGGGGCCAGAGTGCTTTCTTT.

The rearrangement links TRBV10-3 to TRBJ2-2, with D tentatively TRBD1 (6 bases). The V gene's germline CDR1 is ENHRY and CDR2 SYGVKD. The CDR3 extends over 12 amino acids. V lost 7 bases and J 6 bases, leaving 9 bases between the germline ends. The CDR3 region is CAINGGAGELFF. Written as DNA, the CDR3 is TGTGCCATCAATGGGGGCGCCGGGGAGCTGTTTTTT.

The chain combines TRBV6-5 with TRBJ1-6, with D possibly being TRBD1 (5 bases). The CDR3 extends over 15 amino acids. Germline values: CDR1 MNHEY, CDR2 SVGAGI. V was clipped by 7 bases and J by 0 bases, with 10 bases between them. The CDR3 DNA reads TGTGCCAGCACCCTCGGGGCCTCCTATAATTCACCCCTCCACTTT. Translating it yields CASTLGASYNSPLHF.

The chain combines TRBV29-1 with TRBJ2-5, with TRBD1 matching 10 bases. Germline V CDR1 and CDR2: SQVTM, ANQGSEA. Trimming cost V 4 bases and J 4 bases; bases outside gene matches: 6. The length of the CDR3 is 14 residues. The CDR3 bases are TGCAGCGTTGTCCGGGACAGGGGTCGAGAGACCCAGTACTTC. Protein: CSVVRDRGRETQYF.

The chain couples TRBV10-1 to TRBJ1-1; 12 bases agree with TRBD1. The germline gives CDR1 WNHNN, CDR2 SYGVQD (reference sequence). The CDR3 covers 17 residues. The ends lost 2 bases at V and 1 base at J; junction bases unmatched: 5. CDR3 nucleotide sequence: TGCGCCAGCAGTGAGAGGTGGGACAGGGGGCGGAACACTGAAGCTTTCTTT. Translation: CASSERWDRGRNTEAFF.

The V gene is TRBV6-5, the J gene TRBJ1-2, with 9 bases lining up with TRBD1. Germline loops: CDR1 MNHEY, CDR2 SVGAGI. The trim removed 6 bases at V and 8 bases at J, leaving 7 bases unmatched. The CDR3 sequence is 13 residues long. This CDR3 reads CASRSGQGYGYTF. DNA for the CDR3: TGTGCCAGCAGGTCGGGACAGGGATACGGCTACACCTTC.

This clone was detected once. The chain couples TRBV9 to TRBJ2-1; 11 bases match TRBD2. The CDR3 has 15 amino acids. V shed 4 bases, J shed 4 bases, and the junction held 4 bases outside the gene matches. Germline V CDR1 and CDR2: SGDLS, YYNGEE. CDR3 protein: CASSPSSGGYNEQFF. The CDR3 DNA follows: TGTGCCAGCAGCCCCTCTAGCGGGGGGTACAATGAGCAGTTCTTC.

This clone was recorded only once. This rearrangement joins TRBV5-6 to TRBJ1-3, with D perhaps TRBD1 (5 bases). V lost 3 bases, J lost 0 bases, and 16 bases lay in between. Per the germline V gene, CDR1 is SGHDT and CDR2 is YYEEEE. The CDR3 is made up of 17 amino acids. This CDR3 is CASSSPTGVYSGNTIYF. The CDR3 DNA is TGTGCCAGCAGCTCTCCCACAGGCGTCTACTCTGGAAACACCATATATTTT.

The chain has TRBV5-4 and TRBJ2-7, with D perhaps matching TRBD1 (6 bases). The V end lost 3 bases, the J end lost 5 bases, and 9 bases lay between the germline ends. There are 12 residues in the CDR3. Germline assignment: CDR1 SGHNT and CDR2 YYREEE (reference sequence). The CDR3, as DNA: TGTGCCAGCAGCTGGCAGGGGAACGAGCAGTACTTC. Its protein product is CASSWQGNEQYF.

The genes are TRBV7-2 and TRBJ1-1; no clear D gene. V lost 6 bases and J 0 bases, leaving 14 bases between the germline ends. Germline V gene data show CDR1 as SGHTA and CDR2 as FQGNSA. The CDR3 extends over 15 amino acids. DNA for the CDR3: TGTGCCAGCAGATCAGTGGGCGTTATGAACACTGAAGCTTTCTTT. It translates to CASRSVGVMNTEAFF.

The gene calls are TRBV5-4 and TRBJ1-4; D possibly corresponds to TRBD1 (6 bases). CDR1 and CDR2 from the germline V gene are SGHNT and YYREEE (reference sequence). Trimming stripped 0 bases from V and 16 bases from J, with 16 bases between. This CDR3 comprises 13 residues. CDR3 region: CASSLDRVGTWFF. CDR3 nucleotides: TGTGCCAGCAGCTTGGACAGGGTCGGGACGTGGTTTTTT.

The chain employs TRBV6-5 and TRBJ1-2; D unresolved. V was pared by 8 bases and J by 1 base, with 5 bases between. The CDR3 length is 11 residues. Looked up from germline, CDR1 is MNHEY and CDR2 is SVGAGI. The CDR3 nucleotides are TGTGCCAGCGTCAATAACTATGGCTACACCTTC. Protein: CASVNNYGYTF.

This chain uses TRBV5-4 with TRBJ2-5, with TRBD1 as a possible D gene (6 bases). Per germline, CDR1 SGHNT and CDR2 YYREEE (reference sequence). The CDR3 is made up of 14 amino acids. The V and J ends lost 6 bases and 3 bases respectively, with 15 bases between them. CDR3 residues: CASKGSGTKETQYF. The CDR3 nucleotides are TGTGCCAGCAAGGGTTCCGGGACAAAAGAGACCCAGTACTTC.

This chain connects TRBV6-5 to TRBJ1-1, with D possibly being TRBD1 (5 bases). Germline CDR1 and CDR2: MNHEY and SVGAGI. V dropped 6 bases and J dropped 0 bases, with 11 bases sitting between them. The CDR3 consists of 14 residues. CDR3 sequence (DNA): TGTGCCAGCAGGCTTCGACAGTTGAACACTGAAGCTTTCTTT. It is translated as CASRLRQLNTEAFF.

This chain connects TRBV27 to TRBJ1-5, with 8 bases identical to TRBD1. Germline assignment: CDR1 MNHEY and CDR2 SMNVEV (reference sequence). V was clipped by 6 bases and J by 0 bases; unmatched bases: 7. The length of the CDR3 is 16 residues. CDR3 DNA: TGTGCCAGCAGACCGGGGACAGGCCCTAGCAATCAGCCCCAGCATTTT. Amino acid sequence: CASRPGTGPSNQPQHF.